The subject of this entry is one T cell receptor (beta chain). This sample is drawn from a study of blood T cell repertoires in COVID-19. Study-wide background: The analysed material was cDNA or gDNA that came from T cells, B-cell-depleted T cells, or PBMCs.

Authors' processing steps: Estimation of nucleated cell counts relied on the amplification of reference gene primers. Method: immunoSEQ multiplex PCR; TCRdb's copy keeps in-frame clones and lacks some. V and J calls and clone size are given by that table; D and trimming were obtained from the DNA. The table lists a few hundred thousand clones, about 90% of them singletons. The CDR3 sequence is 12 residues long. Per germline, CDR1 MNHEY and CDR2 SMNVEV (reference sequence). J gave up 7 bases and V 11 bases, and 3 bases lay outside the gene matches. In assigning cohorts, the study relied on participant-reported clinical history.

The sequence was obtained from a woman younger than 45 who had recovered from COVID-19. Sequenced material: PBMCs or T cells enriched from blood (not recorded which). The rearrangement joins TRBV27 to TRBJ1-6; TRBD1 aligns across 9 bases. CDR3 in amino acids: CAAGQGNSPLHF. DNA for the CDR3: TGTGCCGCCGGACAGGGGAATTCACCCCTCCACTTT.